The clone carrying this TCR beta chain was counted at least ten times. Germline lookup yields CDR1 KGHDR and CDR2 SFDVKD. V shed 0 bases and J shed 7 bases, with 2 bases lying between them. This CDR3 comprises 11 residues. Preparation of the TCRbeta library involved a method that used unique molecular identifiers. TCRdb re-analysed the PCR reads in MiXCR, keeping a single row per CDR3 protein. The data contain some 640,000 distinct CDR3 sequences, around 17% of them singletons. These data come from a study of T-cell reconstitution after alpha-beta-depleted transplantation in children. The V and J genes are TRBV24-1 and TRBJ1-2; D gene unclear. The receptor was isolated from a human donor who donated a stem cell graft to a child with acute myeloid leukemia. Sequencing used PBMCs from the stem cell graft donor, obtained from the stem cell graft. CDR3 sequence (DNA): TGTGCCACCAGTGATTTGTTTGGCTACACCTTC. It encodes CATSDLFGYTF.